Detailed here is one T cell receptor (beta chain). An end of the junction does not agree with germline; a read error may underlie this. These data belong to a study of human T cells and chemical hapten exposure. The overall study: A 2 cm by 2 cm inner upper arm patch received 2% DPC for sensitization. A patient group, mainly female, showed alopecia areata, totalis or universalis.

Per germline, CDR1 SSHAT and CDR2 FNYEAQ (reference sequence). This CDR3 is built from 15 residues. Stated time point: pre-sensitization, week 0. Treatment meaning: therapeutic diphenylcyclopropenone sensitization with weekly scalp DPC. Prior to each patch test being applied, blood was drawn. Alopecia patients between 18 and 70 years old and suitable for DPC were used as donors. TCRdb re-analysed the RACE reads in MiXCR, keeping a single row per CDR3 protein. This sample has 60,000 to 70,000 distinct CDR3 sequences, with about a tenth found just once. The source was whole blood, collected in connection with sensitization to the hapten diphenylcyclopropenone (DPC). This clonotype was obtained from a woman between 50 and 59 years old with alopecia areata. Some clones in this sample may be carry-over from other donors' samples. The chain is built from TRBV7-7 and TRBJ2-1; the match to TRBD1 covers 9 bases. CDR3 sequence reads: CASSPRDRDYNEQFF. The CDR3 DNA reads TGTGCTAGCAGCCCCCGGGACAGGGATTACAATGAGCAGTTCTTC.